The rows below give T cell receptor beta chains drawn from one sample of a study of identical twins. TCRdb re-called the 5' RACE reads through MiXCR, storing one row per CDR3 protein. This sample has some 250,000 distinct CDR3 sequences, with roughly an eighth found just once. Another study also made use of these data, one on yellow fever vaccine responses in identical twins.

The specimen sequenced was memory (CD45RO+) T cells sorted from blood. Receptors originate from a woman younger than 30 in good health. Each CDR3 is given with its conserved first and last residue. D genes are given only for firm matches. Clone size is given for some rows only: seen once, a few or many times, or a class if the clone is expanded.

v_call: TRBV6-1; clone_size: NA; d_call: TRBD2; j_call: TRBJ2-7; cdr3_aa: CASSPLGTSATKYEQYF; cdr3_nt: TGTGCCAGCAGCCCACTCGGGACTAGTGCCACTAAATACGAGCAGTACTTC
v_call: TRBV18; clone_size: NA; d_call: NA; j_call: TRBJ2-1; cdr3_aa: CASSRDGAAGPYNEQFF; cdr3_nt: TGTGCCAGCTCACGGGACGGGGCAGCGGGCCCATACAATGAGCAGTTCTTC
v_call: TRBV20-1; clone_size: once; d_call: NA; j_call: TRBJ1-2; cdr3_aa: CSASIQGAGYTF; cdr3_nt: TGCAGTGCTAGTATCCAGGGCGCTGGCTACACCTTC
v_call: TRBV19; clone_size: few; d_call: NA; j_call: TRBJ2-1; cdr3_aa: CASGGLSYEQFF; cdr3_nt: TGTGCCAGTGGAGGCCTCTCCTATGAGCAGTTCTTC
v_call: TRBV7-2; clone_size: NA; d_call: NA; j_call: TRBJ2-3; cdr3_aa: CASSLEPGSTDTQYF; cdr3_nt: TGTGCCAGCAGCTTAGAACCAGGAAGCACAGATACGCAGTATTTT
v_call: TRBV20-1; clone_size: few; d_call: NA; j_call: TRBJ2-7; cdr3_aa: CSALGGAGRSYEQYF; cdr3_nt: TGCAGTGCTCTGGGGGGCGCCGGAAGGTCCTACGAGCAGTACTTC
v_call: TRBV6-2/TRBV6-3; clone_size: NA; d_call: NA; j_call: TRBJ1-2; cdr3_aa: CASRLRDGYTF; cdr3_nt: TGTGCCAGCAGATTGCGTGATGGCTACACCTTC
v_call: TRBV10-3; clone_size: few; d_call: TRBD2; j_call: TRBJ2-1; cdr3_aa: CASTWTSGDYNEQFF; cdr3_nt: TGTGCCAGCACTTGGACTAGCGGGGATTACAATGAGCAGTTCTTC
v_call: TRBV2; clone_size: NA; d_call: TRBD1; j_call: TRBJ2-2; cdr3_aa: CATQTGLNTGELFF; cdr3_nt: TGTGCCACCCAGACAGGGCTTAACACCGGGGAGCTGTTTTTT
v_call: TRBV27; clone_size: NA; d_call: NA; j_call: TRBJ2-5; cdr3_aa: CASSQTIRAKQETQYF; cdr3_nt: TGTGCCAGCAGCCAAACCATTAGGGCGAAACAAGAGACCCAGTACTTC
v_call: TRBV6-2/TRBV6-3; clone_size: NA; d_call: TRBD2; j_call: TRBJ2-7; cdr3_aa: CASSFPQGLAAYEQYF; cdr3_nt: TGTGCCAGCAGTTTCCCTCAGGGACTAGCGGCCTACGAGCAGTACTTC
v_call: TRBV5-4; clone_size: NA; d_call: NA; j_call: TRBJ2-7; cdr3_aa: CASSLGWQETYEQYF; cdr3_nt: TGTGCCAGCAGCCTTGGCTGGCAGGAGACCTACGAGCAGTACTTC
v_call: TRBV18; clone_size: few; d_call: TRBD2; j_call: TRBJ2-7; cdr3_aa: CASSSTSGNYEQYF; cdr3_nt: TGTGCCAGCTCATCTACTAGCGGAAACTACGAGCAGTACTTC
v_call: TRBV6-2/TRBV6-3; clone_size: NA; d_call: NA; j_call: TRBJ2-1; cdr3_aa: CASSYGLSYNEQFF; cdr3_nt: TGTGCCAGCAGTTACGGACTTTCCTACAATGAGCAGTTCTTC
v_call: TRBV20-1; clone_size: many; d_call: NA; j_call: TRBJ1-1; cdr3_aa: CSASLRNTEAFF; cdr3_nt: TGCAGTGCTAGTCTCCGGAATACTGAAGCTTTCTTT
v_call: TRBV20-1; clone_size: NA; d_call: TRBD1; j_call: TRBJ1-4; cdr3_aa: CSAKWTGRGPEKLFF; cdr3_nt: TGCAGTGCTAAATGGACAGGGAGGGGTCCAGAAAAACTGTTTTTT
v_call: TRBV5-1; clone_size: many; d_call: NA; j_call: TRBJ1-5; cdr3_aa: CASSLGLAQPQHF; cdr3_nt: TGCGCCAGCAGCTTGGGGTTGGCTCAGCCCCAGCATTTT
v_call: TRBV4-1; clone_size: NA; d_call: NA; j_call: TRBJ2-7; cdr3_aa: CASSQVMLGYYEQYF; cdr3_nt: TGCGCCAGCAGCCAAGTTATGTTAGGCTACTACGAGCAGTACTTC
v_call: TRBV5-1; clone_size: many; d_call: NA; j_call: TRBJ2-2; cdr3_aa: CASTPTGTETTGELFF; cdr3_nt: TGCGCCAGCACCCCTACGGGAACGGAAACCACCGGGGAGCTGTTTTTT
v_call: TRBV5-1; clone_size: few; d_call: NA; j_call: TRBJ2-7; cdr3_aa: CASRKAGALDYEQYF; cdr3_nt: TGCGCCAGCAGAAAGGCCGGTGCCCTGGACTACGAGCAGTACTTC
v_call: TRBV19; clone_size: NA; d_call: NA; j_call: TRBJ1-1; cdr3_aa: CASRVDRITEAFF; cdr3_nt: TGTGCCAGTAGGGTTGACAGGATCACTGAAGCTTTCTTT
v_call: TRBV28; clone_size: few; d_call: NA; j_call: TRBJ2-2; cdr3_aa: CASSRRTGTGELFF; cdr3_nt: TGTGCCAGCAGCCGAAGGACGGGGACCGGGGAGCTGTTTTTT
v_call: TRBV12-3/TRBV12-4; clone_size: few; d_call: NA; j_call: TRBJ1-6; cdr3_aa: CASRKDSSSPLHF; cdr3_nt: TGTGCCAGCAGAAAGGATTCGAGTTCACCCCTCCACTTT
v_call: TRBV5-1; clone_size: few; d_call: NA; j_call: TRBJ2-7; cdr3_aa: CASSSGFSYEQYF; cdr3_nt: TGCGCCAGCAGCTCGGGATTCTCCTACGAGCAGTACTTC
v_call: TRBV7-8; clone_size: NA; d_call: NA; j_call: TRBJ1-3; cdr3_aa: CASSRSSGNTMYF; cdr3_nt: TGTGCCAGCAGCCGCAGCTCTGGAAACACCATGTATTTT
v_call: TRBV7-2; clone_size: NA; d_call: TRBD2; j_call: TRBJ2-7; cdr3_aa: CASSLGPAAGGSEQYF; cdr3_nt: TGTGCCAGCAGCTTGGGTCCTGCAGCGGGAGGCTCCGAGCAGTACTTC
v_call: TRBV7-2; clone_size: NA; d_call: NA; j_call: TRBJ2-1; cdr3_aa: CASSLRPGLEQFF; cdr3_nt: TGTGCCAGCAGCTTAAGGCCGGGGCTTGAGCAGTTCTTC
v_call: TRBV18; clone_size: NA; d_call: TRBD2; j_call: TRBJ2-7; cdr3_aa: CASSVPGLVDEQYF; cdr3_nt: TGTGCCAGCTCAGTACCGGGACTAGTTGACGAGCAGTACTTC
v_call: TRBV27; clone_size: many; d_call: TRBD2; j_call: TRBJ2-4; cdr3_aa: CASSLSGGPQLAKNIQYF; cdr3_nt: TGTGCCAGCAGTTTAAGCGGGGGACCCCAACTAGCCAAAAACATTCAGTACTTC
v_call: TRBV6-1; clone_size: few; d_call: TRBD1; j_call: TRBJ2-7; cdr3_aa: CASSRDSPYYEQYF; cdr3_nt: TGTGCCAGCAGTCGGGACAGCCCATACTACGAGCAGTACTTC
v_call: TRBV7-2; clone_size: few; d_call: TRBD2; j_call: TRBJ2-3; cdr3_aa: CASSSPPGAGGPDTQYF; cdr3_nt: TGTGCCAGCAGCTCCCCCCCCGGAGCGGGAGGGCCGGATACGCAGTATTTT
v_call: TRBV7-2; clone_size: few; d_call: NA; j_call: TRBJ2-5; cdr3_aa: CASSYRSGEETQYF; cdr3_nt: TGTGCCAGCAGCTATAGGTCAGGGGAAGAGACCCAGTACTTC
v_call: TRBV20-1; clone_size: many; d_call: NA; j_call: TRBJ2-1; cdr3_aa: CSADPGVRGYNEQFF; cdr3_nt: TGCAGTGCTGATCCTGGGGTGCGAGGGTACAATGAGCAGTTCTTC
v_call: TRBV15; clone_size: NA; d_call: TRBD2; j_call: TRBJ2-1; cdr3_aa: CATSSTSGSYNEQFF; cdr3_nt: TGTGCCACCAGCAGTACTAGCGGTTCCTACAATGAGCAGTTCTTC
v_call: TRBV20-1; clone_size: NA; d_call: NA; j_call: TRBJ1-5; cdr3_aa: CSARPGQNSNQPQHF; cdr3_nt: TGCAGTGCTAGACCCGGACAGAATAGCAATCAGCCCCAGCATTTT
v_call: TRBV6-1; clone_size: few; d_call: TRBD1; j_call: TRBJ2-7; cdr3_aa: CASSGWDRRKTTSSYEQYF; cdr3_nt: TGTGCCAGCAGTGGATGGGACAGGAGGAAAACCACAAGCTCCTACGAGCAGTACTTC
v_call: TRBV28; clone_size: NA; d_call: TRBD2; j_call: TRBJ2-7; cdr3_aa: CASSTRSVAGYEQYF; cdr3_nt: TGTGCCAGCAGTACTCGGTCGGTAGCGGGCTACGAGCAGTACTTC
v_call: TRBV5-1; clone_size: few; d_call: TRBD1; j_call: TRBJ1-4; cdr3_aa: CASSVTGSNEKLFF; cdr3_nt: TGCGCCAGCAGCGTGACAGGGTCAAATGAAAAACTGTTTTTT
v_call: TRBV7-2; clone_size: many; d_call: NA; j_call: TRBJ2-3; cdr3_aa: CASSLATDTQYF; cdr3_nt: TGTGCCAGCAGCTTAGCGACAGATACGCAGTATTTT
v_call: TRBV24-1; clone_size: many; d_call: TRBD1; j_call: TRBJ2-2; cdr3_aa: CATSEDRRPNTGELFF; cdr3_nt: TGTGCCACCAGTGAGGACAGGAGACCCAACACCGGGGAGCTGTTTTTT
v_call: TRBV7-2; clone_size: many; d_call: NA; j_call: TRBJ2-7; cdr3_aa: CASSLDGGRSSYEQYF; cdr3_nt: TGTGCCAGCAGCTTAGACGGGGGAAGAAGCTCCTACGAGCAGTACTTC
v_call: TRBV5-6; clone_size: NA; d_call: NA; j_call: TRBJ2-5; cdr3_aa: CASSQPAWVGAQYF; cdr3_nt: TGTGCCAGCAGCCAGCCGGCTTGGGTAGGGGCCCAGTACTTC
v_call: TRBV27; clone_size: NA; d_call: NA; j_call: TRBJ2-3; cdr3_aa: CATSREWTDTQYF; cdr3_nt: TGTGCCACCTCCAGGGAGTGGACAGATACGCAGTATTTT
v_call: TRBV14; clone_size: few; d_call: NA; j_call: TRBJ2-3; cdr3_aa: CASSQGLSTQYF; cdr3_nt: TGTGCCAGCAGCCAAGGTTTGAGTACGCAGTATTTT
v_call: TRBV11-1; clone_size: few; d_call: TRBD2; j_call: TRBJ2-7; cdr3_aa: CASSHNSGRILVSYEQYF; cdr3_nt: TGTGCCAGCAGCCATAATAGCGGGAGGATACTTGTCTCCTACGAGCAGTACTTC
v_call: TRBV5-1; clone_size: NA; d_call: NA; j_call: TRBJ2-1; cdr3_aa: CASSFQRRSSYNEQFF; cdr3_nt: TGCGCCAGCAGCTTCCAGCGGAGGAGCTCCTACAATGAGCAGTTCTTC
v_call: TRBV29-1; clone_size: many; d_call: TRBD1; j_call: TRBJ1-1; cdr3_aa: CSVSGTVNTEAFF; cdr3_nt: TGCAGCGTCAGCGGGACAGTCAACACTGAAGCTTTCTTT